This TCR beta chain was documented in a study of PD-1 blockade in mismatch repair-deficient tumors. Study in general: All were previously treated, progressing patients with around 12 mismatch repair-deficient cancer types. Study-wide results and limits: Tumor-resident clones, often undetectable pretreatment in blood, expanded then contracted after pembrolizumab.

As regards this clone: The antigen remains unidentified.

A few pembrolizumab responders had their TCRs sequenced. Sequenced by immunoSEQ multiplex PCR; TCRdb stores in-frame clones only, minus some. The sample shows approximately 130,000 clones, approximately 90% of them seen only once. This TCR was sampled from an adult with mismatch repair-deficient cancer. This specimen was peripheral blood, taken 44 weeks after starting pembrolizumab.

CDR3 loop: CASSIAGAKETQYF. CDR3 bases: TGTGCCAGTAGTATCGCGGGGGCTAAAGAGACCCAGTACTTC. The chain employs TRBV19 and TRBJ2-5; a possible D gene is TRBD2 (7 bases). Germline V gives CDR1 LNHDA, CDR2 SQIVND (reference sequence). The V gene lost 3 bases and the J gene lost 3 bases, with 11 bases spanning the gap. This CDR3 has 14 residues.